This is a list of T cell receptor beta chains from one sample in a study of blood T cell repertoires in COVID-19. Measured with immunoSEQ multiplex PCR; TCRdb has only the in-frame clones, and not every one. Of approximately 340,000 clones in the sample, approximately 88% were seen once. Sequenced input: peripheral blood. All receptors come from a man aged 25-40 years with COVID-19, enrolled during active disease. The CDR3 runs from the conserved cysteine through the conserved F or W. Rows give clone size only sometimes, using once, few, many, or a class for an expanded clone.

TRBJ2-1	TRBV9	NA	CASSVEWGEQFF
TRBJ1-5	TRBV7-9	few	CASSLGRGNQPQHF
TRBJ1-2	TRBV6-1	NA	CASSEIVSSGYGYTF
TRBJ1-1	TRBV5-1	NA	CASRFNQGGTEAFF
TRBJ2-3	TRBV5-1	NA	CASSPGLAGGTDTQYF
TRBJ1-2	TRBV12-3/TRBV12-4	NA	CASSSDSPLGYTF
TRBJ2-5	TRBV29-1	NA	CSVDGLAGGETQYF
TRBJ2-2	TRBV7-8	NA	CASSPRTGVQNTGELFF
TRBJ1-5	TRBV7-2	NA	CASSFPGTGLQPQHF
TRBJ2-7	TRBV27	once	CASSPLESRLYEQYF
TRBJ2-7	TRBV6-2/TRBV6-3	NA	CASSDGTSRTYEQYF
TRBJ1-5	TRBV6-6	once	CASRPGLYQPQHF
TRBJ2-3	TRBV18	NA	CASSPQLGQGGADTQYF
TRBJ2-7	TRBV4-2	NA	CASSQEAGQNAYEQYF
TRBJ1-2	TRBV6-5	once	CASSYLGQGSGYTF
TRBJ2-7	TRBV15	NA	CATSRGLASSYEQYF
TRBJ2-6	TRBV3-1/TRBV3-2	NA	CASSLTGSGANVLTF
TRBJ2-5	TRBV27	NA	CASSSPLAGGIHQETQYF
TRBJ2-5	TRBV5-1	NA	CASSLGDRGQETQYF
TRBJ2-7	TRBV18	NA	CASSPETGALYEQYF
TRBJ2-1	TRBV18	NA	CASSLLQGAWNEQFF
TRBJ2-2	TRBV30	NA	CAWRDTGGLAGGTGELFF
TRBJ1-3	TRBV19	NA	CASKSSERNTIYF
TRBJ1-6	TRBV28	NA	CASSPRTGYSPLHF
TRBJ2-7	TRBV9	NA	CASGAGSYEQYF
TRBJ1-6	TRBV7-9	NA	CASSPSPPNSPLHF
TRBJ2-7	TRBV7-9	NA	CASSPQTSGLYEQYF
TRBJ2-5	TRBV4-2	many	CASSQGGSDRGQETQYF
TRBJ2-7	TRBV3-1/TRBV3-2	NA	CASSQEGTGISYEQYF
TRBJ1-4	TRBV18	NA	CASSPGTSTNEKLFF
TRBJ1-6	TRBV14	NA	CASSQGLSPQPNSPLHF
TRBJ2-1	TRBV15	NA	CATSPSGQTYNEQFF
TRBJ1-1	TRBV7-9	NA	CASSHGGTEAFF
TRBJ1-2	TRBV19	NA	CASSPPTGIYTF
TRBJ2-3	TRBV30	NA	CAWSLDRGDTQYF
TRBJ1-1	TRBV6-5	NA	CASRINRLNTEAFF
TRBJ2-1	TRBV7-7	NA	CASSVDGTLDNEQFF
TRBJ1-2	TRBV7-9	NA	CASTPSGTGVSYGYTF
TRBJ2-7	TRBV7-8	NA	CASSSQGYEQYF
TRBJ2-3	TRBV27	NA	CASRRRDTDTQYF